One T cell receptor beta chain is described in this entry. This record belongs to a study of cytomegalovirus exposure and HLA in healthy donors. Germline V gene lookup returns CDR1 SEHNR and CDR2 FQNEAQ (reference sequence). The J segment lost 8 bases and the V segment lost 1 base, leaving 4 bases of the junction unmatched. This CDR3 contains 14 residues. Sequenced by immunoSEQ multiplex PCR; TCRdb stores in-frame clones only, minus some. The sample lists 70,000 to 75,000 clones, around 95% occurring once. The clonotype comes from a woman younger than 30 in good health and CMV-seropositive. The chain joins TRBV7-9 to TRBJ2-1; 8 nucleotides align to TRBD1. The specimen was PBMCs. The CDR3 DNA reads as TGTGCCAGCAGCTTAGTAGAGACAGGGGATGAGCAGTTCTTC. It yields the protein CASSLVETGDEQFF.